One sample yielded the 29 T cell receptor beta chains listed below, sequenced in a study of blood T cell repertoires in COVID-19 (TCRdb year 2020). The library relied on the immunoSEQ multiplex PCR assay. TCRdb took over this immuneACCESS table, retaining in-frame rearrangements with V and J assigned. Such tables are incomplete; in checked studies, under half of the missing clones stem from an unresolved V gene, and the remainder is unexplained. Across this sample there are over 300,000 clones, with around 87% seen only once. The ten largest clones add up to 6% to 7.5% of the sample. The sample consisted of peripheral blood. Source of these receptors: a man aged 18 to 29 with active or convalescent COVID-19.

This chain links TRBV7-8 with TRBJ2-2, with 10 bases lining up with TRBD2. Germline lookup yields CDR1 SGHVS and CDR2 FQNEAQ. Losses at the gene ends were 5 bases for V and 9 bases for J; bases not matched to a gene: 9. The CDR3 length is 15 residues. The CDR3: CASSPASGGGRELFF. CDR3 in DNA: TGTGCCAGCAGCCCCGCTAGCGGGGGTGGCCGGGAGCTGTTTTTT.

This chain uses TRBV7-3 with TRBJ2-1; no reliable D call. The CDR3 is 14 amino acids. Germline CDR1 reads SGHTA; CDR2 reads FQGTGA. V dropped 2 bases and J dropped 5 bases, with 10 bases sitting between them. CDR3: CASSLPSSHNEQFF. In DNA, the CDR3 is TGTGCCAGCAGCTTACCTTCAAGCCACAATGAGCAGTTCTTC.

The chain couples TRBV19 to TRBJ1-5; 7 bases fit TRBD1. Germline V CDR1 and CDR2: LNHDA, SQIVND (reference sequence). With V trimmed by 7 bases and J by 2 bases, 8 bases remained unmatched. The CDR3 is 15 amino acids. CDR3 protein: CASTQTGSGNQPQHF. The CDR3 DNA sequence: TGTGCCAGTACCCAGACAGGGTCAGGCAATCAGCCCCAGCATTTT.

The CDR3, as DNA: TGTGCCAGCCGCAGGGGGGATTTT. It specifies CASRRGDF. V usage is TRBV21-1 and J usage is TRBJ2-3; no DNA check was done on the table's D call, TRBD2. TRBV21-1 is termed a pseudogene. The CDR3 totals 8 residues.

The rearrangement links TRBV7-8 to TRBJ2-7, with 7 bases that match TRBD1. Per germline, CDR1 SGHVS and CDR2 FQNEAQ. CDR3 length: 14 residues. V was clipped by 4 bases and J by 2 bases; unmatched bases: 5. This CDR3 is CASSSGQAPYEQYF. The CDR3 DNA reads TGTGCCAGCAGCTCCGGACAGGCCCCCTACGAGCAGTACTTC.

The V gene is TRBV28, the J gene TRBJ2-1, with D possibly matching TRBD1 (6 bases). Trimming removed 3 bases from V and 9 bases from J, with 9 bases in between. From germline, CDR1 is MDHEN and CDR2 SYDVKM. The CDR3 covers 12 residues. CDR3 nucleotide sequence: TGTGCCAGCAGTTTCTCAGGGGTTGAGCAGTTCTTC. Amino acid sequence: CASSFSGVEQFF.

J is TRBJ1-6 and V is TRBV9; the D gene is possibly TRBD1 (5 bases). Germline-derived CDR1 and CDR2 are SGDLS and YYNGEE. This CDR3 has 15 amino acids. The V end lost 4 bases, the J end lost 10 bases, and 18 bases lay between the germline ends. This CDR3 reads CASSPLGGLGSPLHF. The CDR3 DNA reads TGTGCCAGCAGCCCGCTCGGGGGGTTGGGATCACCCCTCCACTTT. Full variable domain (rest looked up from reference TRBV9 and TRBJ1-6): DSGVTQTPKHLITATGQRVTLRCSPRSGDLSVYWYQQSLDQGLQFLIQYYNGEERAKGNILERFSAQQFPDLHSELNLSSLELGDSALYFCASSPLGGLGSPLHFGNGTRLTVT.

The chain combines TRBV4-2 with TRBJ1-5; 12 bases map to TRBD1. Germline V gene lookup returns CDR1 LGHNA and CDR2 YNFKEQ. V gave up 5 bases and J gave up 7 bases; unmatched junction bases: 6. This CDR3 region has 15 residues. As DNA, the CDR3 is TGTGCCAGCAGCATTCCAGGGACAGGGGGCCAGCCCCAGCATTTT. Amino acids: CASSIPGTGGQPQHF.

The chain uses TRBV5-4 and TRBJ1-3, with 8 bases that match TRBD1. The germline gives CDR1 SGHNT, CDR2 YYREEE (reference sequence). J lost 5 bases, V lost 4 bases, and 5 bases had no gene match. CDR3 length: 14 amino acids. CDR3 sequence (DNA): TGTGCCAGCAGCGTGGACAGGGCTAGAAACACCATATATTTT. Its protein is CASSVDRARNTIYF.

V is TRBV7-3 and J is TRBJ1-1; TRBD1 agrees at 9 bases. Germline V gene data show CDR1 as SGHTA and CDR2 as FQGTGA. The CDR3 covers 16 residues. With V trimmed by 6 bases and J by 0 bases, 8 bases remained unmatched. In DNA form, the CDR3 reads TGTGCCAGCAGGTACACAGGGGGCGCACTGAACACTGAAGCTTTCTTT. Encoded protein: CASRYTGGALNTEAFF. Filled out from reference TRBV7-3 and TRBJ1-1, the complete variable domain reads GAGVSQTPSNKVTEKGKYVELRCDPISGHTALYWYRQSLGQGPEFLIYFQGTGAADDSGLPNDRFFAVRPEGSVSTLKIQRTERGDSAVYLCASRYTGGALNTEAFFGQGTRLTVV.

In this sample, this clone turned up once. The CDR3 protein is CSVTDRGNTEAFF. The CDR3 DNA reads TGCAGCGTTACAGACAGGGGCAACACTGAAGCTTTCTTT. The rearrangement uses TRBV29-1 and TRBJ1-1; TRBD1 aligns across 8 bases. CDR1 SQVTM and CDR2 ANQGSEA come from the germline V gene. V lost 5 bases, J lost 2 bases, and 4 bases stayed unmatched. This CDR3 region has 13 residues.

The V and J genes are TRBV30 and TRBJ2-5; D remains ambiguous. Trimming left V 1 base short and J 5 bases short, with 5 bases between. The CDR3 sequence is 11 residues long. Germline V gene lookup returns CDR1 GTSNPN and CDR2 SVGIG (reference sequence). The CDR3 is CAWSEEETQYF. As DNA, the CDR3 is TGTGCCTGGAGTGAGGAGGAGACCCAGTACTTC.

The V gene is TRBV11-2, the J gene TRBJ1-2; D gene unclear. The CDR3 has 14 amino acids. The germline CDR1 and CDR2 sequences are SGHAT and FQNNGV. V gave up 7 bases and J gave up 4 bases, with 16 bases separating them. The CDR3 reads CASTPSGPSYGYTF. CDR3 nucleotide sequence: TGTGCCAGCACGCCCAGCGGGCCGAGCTATGGCTACACCTTC.

J is TRBJ2-7 and V is TRBV27; TRBD2 is a possible D gene (6 bases). The germline V gene encodes CDR1 MNHEY and CDR2 SMNVEV (reference sequence). V lost 6 bases and J 4 bases, leaving 19 bases between the germline ends. This CDR3 comprises 15 residues. CDR3 nucleotide sequence: TGTGCCAGCAGCTTAGCGGAAGGAACCCATTACGAGCAGTACTTC. Its translation is CASSLAEGTHYEQYF.

This rearrangement joins TRBV7-2 to TRBJ2-7; TRBD2 aligns across 7 bases. The length of the CDR3 is 16 residues. CDR1 and CDR2 (germline): SGHTA, FQGNSA. Trimming at V came to 3 bases and at J to 6 bases, leaving 14 bases not matched to a gene. DNA for the CDR3: TGTGCCAGCAGCTTGCTACCGTCTACTAGCGTAGGCGAGCAGTACTTC. Translated, it gives CASSLLPSTSVGEQYF.

The V and J genes are TRBV9 and TRBJ2-1, with 14 bases fitting TRBD2. V gave up 0 bases and J gave up 7 bases; unmatched junction bases: 9. The germline gives CDR1 SGDLS, CDR2 YYNGEE. The CDR3 length is 18 residues. This CDR3 is CASSVVGLGLAGANEQFF. CDR3 bases: TGTGCCAGCAGCGTAGTAGGGCTGGGACTAGCGGGGGCTAATGAGCAGTTCTTC.

The chain employs TRBV6-5 and TRBJ1-5; TRBD1 might be the D (6 bases). The CDR3 loop spans 14 amino acids. Germline V CDR1 and CDR2: MNHEY, SVGAGI. V shed 4 bases and J shed 2 bases, with 9 bases lying between them. The CDR3 region has the DNA TGTGCCAGCAGTTTCCCAGGGGGCAATCAGCCCCAGCATTTT. The encoded protein is CASSFPGGNQPQHF.

This clone was observed a handful of times. The genes are TRBV7-7 and TRBJ2-1; D possibly corresponds to TRBD2 (5 bases). The CDR3 length is 14 residues. Per the germline V gene, CDR1 is SSHAT and CDR2 is FNYEAQ (reference sequence). Trimming removed 5 bases at V and 6 bases at J, with 14 bases between. The CDR3 nucleotides are TGTGCCAGCAGCCGGGGTAACGTTGGCAATGAGCAGTTCTTC. Translation gives CASSRGNVGNEQFF.

This chain joins TRBV15 and TRBJ1-5; D might be TRBD1 (6 bases). V dropped 5 bases and J dropped 5 bases, with 16 bases sitting between them. The CDR3 runs to 15 residues. The germline CDR1 and CDR2 sequences are LNHNV and YYDKDF (reference sequence). The CDR3 coding sequence is TGTGCCACCAGCCACACCCCACAGGGAGATCAGCCCCAGCATTTT. This encodes CATSHTPQGDQPQHF.

This clone appeared once. The rearrangement links TRBV6-5 to TRBJ2-3; 8 bases line up with TRBD1. The J segment lost 5 bases and the V segment lost 6 bases, leaving 10 bases of the junction unmatched. The length of the CDR3 is 15 residues. CDR1 and CDR2 (germline): MNHEY, SVGAGI. In nucleotides, the CDR3 is TGTGCCAGCAGCTCAGGACAGGGTGGTAAAGATACGCAGTATTTT. Amino acids: CASSSGQGGKDTQYF.

The chain is built from TRBV7-2 and TRBJ1-1, with 7 positions matching TRBD1. This CDR3 is 12 amino acids long. With V trimmed by 3 bases and J by 7 bases, 2 bases remained unmatched. Germline V gives CDR1 SGHTA, CDR2 FQGNSA. CDR3 residues: CASSLDRLEAFF. The CDR3 coding sequence is TGTGCCAGCAGCTTGGACAGGCTTGAAGCTTTCTTT.

The V and J genes are TRBV7-2 and TRBJ2-7; 11 bases match TRBD2. Germline V lookup: CDR1 SGHTA, CDR2 FQGNSA. CDR3 length: 16 amino acids. The junction had 8 bases not matched to a gene; V was cut back by 6 bases and J by 1 base. The DNA of the CDR3 is TGTGCCAGCAGAGACGGACTAGCGGGTCCTTCCTACGAGCAGTACTTC. It codes for CASRDGLAGPSYEQYF. Complete variable domain (other parts from reference TRBV7-2 and TRBJ2-7): GAGVSQSPSNKVTEKGKDVELRCDPISGHTALYWYRQSLGQGLEFLIYFQGNSAPDKSGLPSDRFSAERTGGSVSTLTIQRTQQEDSAVYLCASRDGLAGPSYEQYFGPGTRLTVT.

The V and J genes are TRBV12-3 or TRBV12-4 and TRBJ2-7, with D maybe TRBD2 (6 bases). This CDR3 is built from 13 residues. Trimming stripped 3 bases from V and 4 bases from J, with 10 bases between. The CDR3 loop reads CASSFGTEYEQYF. The CDR3 DNA follows: TGTGCCAGCAGTTTCGGGACTGAGTACGAGCAGTACTTC.

The rearrangement links TRBV28 to TRBJ2-7; no firm D call. V lost 2 bases and J 10 bases, leaving 12 bases between the germline ends. Germline CDR1 and CDR2: MDHEN and SYDVKM. The CDR3 covers 12 residues. The CDR3 protein is CASSLATLPQYF. Here the CDR3 DNA reads TGTGCCAGCAGTTTAGCGACACTTCCTCAGTACTTC.

The rearrangement joins TRBV19 to TRBJ2-1; the D gene is possibly TRBD2 (6 bases). Trimming cost V 4 bases and J 4 bases, with 11 bases left between them. Germline-derived CDR1 and CDR2 are LNHDA and SQIVND (reference sequence). The CDR3 consists of 14 residues. CDR3 in DNA: TGTGCCAGTAGTAGAGGGACTGGTTACAATGAGCAGTTCTTC. Amino acids: CASSRGTGYNEQFF.

The chain is built from TRBV28 and TRBJ1-5; possibly TRBD1 for D (5 bases). The CDR3 runs 13 residues. The germline V gene encodes CDR1 MDHEN and CDR2 SYDVKM. The V and J ends lost 9 bases and 6 bases respectively, with 15 bases between them. The CDR3 nucleotides are TGTGCCAGTCGTGGGGCGGCAAGTCAGCCCCAGCATTTT. Translated: CASRGAASQPQHF. The full variable domain, completed using reference TRBV28 and TRBJ1-5, is DVKVTQSSRYLVKRTGEKVFLECVQDMDHENMFWYRQDPGLGLRLIYFSYDVKMKEKGDIPEGYSVSREKKERFSLILESASTNQTSMYLCASRGAASQPQHFGDGTRLSIL.

The chain employs TRBV24-1 and TRBJ2-1; TRBD2 aligns across 8 bases. Germline V lookup: CDR1 KGHDR, CDR2 SFDVKD. With 5 bases clipped from V and 8 bases from J, the junction kept 13 bases outside the gene matches. There are 16 residues in the CDR3. Here the CDR3 DNA reads TGTGCCACCAGTGGCTCCCGGACTAGCAATCTCTATGAGCAGTTCTTC. This sequence encodes CATSGSRTSNLYEQFF.

The chain is built from TRBV7-3 and TRBJ2-1; TRBD1 agrees at 10 bases. Trimming cost V 4 bases and J 6 bases; bases outside gene matches: 9. The CDR3 contains 16 residues. In germline, CDR1 is SGHTA, CDR2 FQGTGA. The CDR3 reads CASSSNRDRGRNEQFF. The CDR3 DNA reads as TGTGCCAGCAGCTCAAACCGGGACAGGGGTCGCAATGAGCAGTTCTTC.

The rearrangement links TRBV3-1 (or the pseudogene TRBV3-2) to TRBJ2-7, with D tentatively TRBD2 (6 bases). The V gene lost 0 bases and the J gene lost 3 bases, with 12 bases spanning the gap. In germline, CDR1 is LGHDT, CDR2 YNNKEL (reference sequence). The CDR3 covers 15 residues. CDR3 residues: CASSQDGGFGYEQYF. The CDR3 bases are TGTGCCAGCAGCCAAGATGGAGGGTTTGGCTACGAGCAGTACTTC.